The rows below give T cell receptor beta chains drawn from one sample of a study of CD4 and CD8 cells across lung adenocarcinoma regions. A single record per CDR3 protein comes from TCRdb applying MiXCR to the PCR reads. Of about 23,000 distinct CDR3 sequences listed, approximately 52% were seen once; the top ten hold over 20%. Material: CD4+ T cells from the center of a lung tumor. The receptor source for this set is a male donor with lung adenocarcinoma. The CD4 and CD8 labels of this study may be unreliable. Each CDR3 is given with its conserved first and last residue. The order of the fields is J gene, clone size, V gene, D gene, CDR3 DNA, CDR3 protein. A D gene is named only where the DNA matches it firmly. Size values are once, few and many counts, or a class for expanded clones, and some rows have none.

TRBJ2-7	few	TRBV6-1	.	TGTGCCAGCAGGGATGATACGGGGACCTACGAGCAGTACTTC	CASRDDTGTYEQYF
TRBJ2-3	.	TRBV6-1	.	TGTGCCAGCAGCGAACAAGTGGGGAACACCGGTGCGCAGTATTTT	CASSEQVGNTGAQYF
TRBJ2-1	.	TRBV7-6	.	TGTGCCAGCGGCCCACACAGCTCCTACAATGAGCAGTTCTTC	CASGPHSSYNEQFF
TRBJ2-3	once	TRBV12-3/TRBV12-4	.	TGTGCCAGCAGGCGAGGGGGGGGCAAAAATACTCAGTATTTT	CASRRGGGKNTQYF
TRBJ2-2	.	TRBV6-1	.	TGTGCCAGCAGCCTCCAGTCCGGGATTCCCGGGGCGCTGTATTTT	CASSLQSGIPGALYF
TRBJ2-7	.	TRBV3-1	.	TGTGCCAGCAGCCAAGGTGGGAGCGGGTTAACCTACGAGCAGTACTTC	CASSQGGSGLTYEQYF
TRBJ2-5	.	TRBV6-1	.	TGTGCCAGCAGCCCGCATCGTCCGTGTGGGGACGCCCAGTACTTC	CASSPHRPCGDAQYF
TRBJ2-3	.	TRBV7-6	.	TGTGCCAGCAGCCCAGAGTCCGGGGGCCCCCTCGGCGAGACCCAGTATTTT	CASSPESGGPLGETQYF
TRBJ2-3	medium-sized	TRBV7-3	.	TGTGCCAGCAGCGAGACCGGACAGAGAACAGATACGCAGTATTTT	CASSETGQRTDTQYF
TRBJ2-2	.	TRBV10-3	.	TGTGCCCTCAGACTCCAGTCCGTGATTCCAGGGGAGCAGTTTTTT	CALRLQSVIPGEQFF
TRBJ2-5	.	TRBV9	.	TGTGCCAGCAGCGTTGGGGGAGCCCAAGAGACCCAGTACTTC	CASSVGGAQETQYF
TRBJ2-5	medium-sized	TRBV10-2	.	TGCGCCACTTCTATTTCCGAGACCCAGTACTTC	CATSISETQYF
TRBJ2-1	.	TRBV6-9	.	TGTGCGGGCCGCCATGGTGGGAGCACAGATACGCAGTTCTTC	CAGRHGGSTDTQFF
TRBJ2-1	.	TRBV7-2	TRBD1	TGTGCCAGCAGCGGGGGACAGAGGTCCTCCAATGAGCAGTATTTC	CASSGGQRSSNEQYF
TRBJ2-7	.	TRBV4-1	.	TGCGCCAGCACCCAGGGGAACGAGCAGTACTTC	CASTQGNEQYF
TRBJ1-2	many	TRBV28	TRBD1	TGTGCCAGCAGTAGACAGGGGGTGGGACTCTATGGCTACACCTTC	CASSRQGVGLYGYTF
TRBJ1-2	.	TRBV30	.	TGTGCCTGGAGACCGGATGGGTATGGCTACACCTTC	CAWRPDGYGYTF
TRBJ2-7	medium-sized	TRBV6-6	TRBD2	TGTGCCAGCAGTTACAGTGGCGGGGGGCGCGAGCAGTACTTC	CASSYSGGGREQYF
TRBJ2-1	.	TRBV25-1	TRBD1	TGTGCCAGCAGTGCGTTAGACAGGGGGGGCACCGATGAGCAGTTTTTT	CASSALDRGGTDEQFF
TRBJ2-2	many	TRBV6-2/TRBV6-3	TRBD2	TGTGCCAGCAGCTGCGGCTGTAGCGGGAGCTTCTTCGGGAACACCGGGGAGCTGTTTTTT	CASSCGCSGSFFGNTGELFF
TRBJ1-6	.	TRBV7-2	TRBD1	TGTGCCAGCAGCTTAGGGGGGGGACAGGGGGTGAGGTCCTATAATTCACCCCTCCACTTT	CASSLGGGQGVRSYNSPLHF
TRBJ2-1	.	TRBV24-1	.	TGTGCCACCAGTCCCGGCTGGAGCTCCTACAATGAGCAGTTCTTC	CATSPGWSSYNEQFF